This entry lists 31 T cell receptor beta chains sequenced from one sample in a study of cytomegalovirus exposure and HLA in healthy donors. The PCR used 60 Vbeta and 13 Jbeta primers. Assay: immunoSEQ multiplex PCR; the TCRdb copy retains only in-frame clones and omits some. The sample lists a few hundred thousand clones; over 90% were seen once. The sample consisted of PBMCs. The receptor set was obtained from a girl aged 2-10 years in good health and CMV-seronegative.

CDR3 residues: CASSFGQGGNEKLFF. In nucleotides, the CDR3 is TGTGCCAGCAGCTTTGGACAGGGGGGAAATGAAAAACTGTTTTTT. This chain connects TRBV7-9 to TRBJ1-4, with 10 positions matching TRBD1. Germline lookup yields CDR1 SEHNR and CDR2 FQNEAQ (reference sequence). The CDR3 runs to 15 residues. V was clipped by 3 bases and J by 5 bases; unmatched bases: 3.

This chain uses TRBV19 with TRBJ1-5; D uncertain. In germline, CDR1 is LNHDA, CDR2 SQIVND (reference sequence). Between the trimmed V and J ends, which lost 0 bases and 6 bases, there was a span of 12 bases. CDR3 length equals 15 residues. This CDR3 reads CASSIDAGIRQPQHF. The DNA for the CDR3 is TGTGCCAGTAGTATAGATGCGGGGATTCGTCAGCCCCAGCATTTT.

V usage is TRBV27 and J usage is TRBJ2-1; 8 bases are a match to TRBD2. The CDR3 sequence is 15 residues long. The ends lost 4 bases at V and 7 bases at J; junction bases unmatched: 9. CDR1 MNHEY and CDR2 SMNVEV come from the germline V gene (reference sequence). DNA for the CDR3: TGTGCCAGCAGTTCCCTCGGGGGGGCTAAAAATGAGCAGTTCTTC. Its protein is CASSSLGGAKNEQFF.

This clone has just one count. The CDR3 DNA reads as TGCGCCAGCAGCCCGAGGGCAGATACGCAGTATTTT. Its protein is CASSPRADTQYF. This chain links TRBV4-1 with TRBJ2-3; D possibly corresponds to TRBD2 (5 bases). The CDR3 is made up of 12 amino acids. The V gene's germline CDR1 is MGHRA and CDR2 YSYEKL. Between the trimmed V and J ends, which lost 4 bases and 4 bases, there was a span of 6 bases.

This chain uses TRBV28 with TRBJ1-6; a possible D gene is TRBD1 (6 bases). V was clipped by 2 bases and J by 1 base, with 12 bases between them. The CDR3 runs 17 residues. Germline lookup yields CDR1 MDHEN and CDR2 SYDVKM. CDR3: CASSLGTGRSYNSPLHF. In DNA, the CDR3 is TGTGCCAGCAGTTTAGGCACAGGGAGATCCTATAATTCACCCCTCCACTTT.

V usage is TRBV19 and J usage is TRBJ2-3; 8 positions match TRBD2. The ends lost 2 bases at V and 1 base at J; junction bases unmatched: 8. Germline V gene data show CDR1 as LNHDA and CDR2 as SQIVND (reference sequence). CDR3 length: 17 residues. The CDR3: CASSIKRAAGGTDTQYF. CDR3 coding DNA: TGTGCCAGTAGTATAAAAAGGGCAGCGGGGGGCACAGATACGCAGTATTTT. Full variable domain (outside the CDR3, taken from reference TRBV19 and TRBJ2-3): DGGITQSPKYLFRKEGQNVTLSCEQNLNHDAMYWYRQDPGQGLRLIYYSQIVNDFQKGDIAEGYSVSREKKESFPLTVTSAQKNPTAFYLCASSIKRAAGGTDTQYFGPGTRLTVL.

Points on this clone: An end of the junction does not agree with germline; a read error may underlie this. The chain links TRBV7-9 to TRBJ1-2, with unresolved D. CDR1 is SEHNR, CDR2 FQNEAQ, per germline (reference sequence). There are 14 residues in the CDR3. The CDR3 region has the DNA TGTTCCAGCAGCTTAACGAGTCTTCACTATGGCTACACCTTC. This gives the protein CSSSLTSLHYGYTF.

The rearrangement links TRBV27 to TRBJ2-2, with 9 bases aligning to TRBD2. The CDR3 is made up of 16 amino acids. V dropped 4 bases and J dropped 1; count of bases not matched to a gene: 4. Germline V gives CDR1 MNHEY, CDR2 SMNVEV (reference sequence). The CDR3 DNA is TGTGCCAGCAGTTCAATAGCGGGGGAGAACACCGGGGAGCTGTTTTTT. It codes for CASSSIAGENTGELFF.

The chain links TRBV4-1 to TRBJ2-1; 8 positions match TRBD2. Trimming cost V 4 bases and J 5 bases; bases outside gene matches: 13. The CDR3 is 17 residues long. CDR1 is MGHRA, CDR2 YSYEKL, per germline. In DNA form, the CDR3 reads TGCGCCAGCAGCCGACTCGGTACTAGCGGTTACAACAATGAGCAGTTCTTC. It specifies CASSRLGTSGYNNEQFF.

The CDR3 DNA is TGTGCCAGCAGCCCCGGAGGACAGAGCTATGGCTACACCTTC. Translated, it gives CASSPGGQSYGYTF. V and J are TRBV7-6 and TRBJ1-2, with a possible D match to TRBD1 (6 bases). The germline V gene has CDR1 SGHVS and CDR2 FNYEAQ. The CDR3 consists of 14 residues. Between the trimmed V and J ends, which lost 5 bases and 4 bases, there was a span of 14 bases.

The rearrangement joins TRBV2 to TRBJ1-5; D not certain. The germline V gene has CDR1 SNHLY and CDR2 FYNNEI. V dropped 7 bases and J dropped 6 bases, with 13 bases sitting between them. The CDR3 is 13 amino acids. The CDR3 nucleotides are TGTGCCAGCAACGCGGGCCTAGGTCAGCCCCAGCATTTT. This sequence encodes CASNAGLGQPQHF.

This chain links TRBV4-1 with TRBJ2-7; possibly TRBD1 for D (5 bases). Germline V gives CDR1 MGHRA, CDR2 YSYEKL. V was pared by 0 bases and J by 3 bases, with 9 bases between. The CDR3 spans 14 residues. The CDR3 protein is CASSQEDTNYEQYF. CDR3 in DNA: TGCGCCAGCAGCCAAGAGGACACCAACTACGAGCAGTACTTC.

The rearrangement uses TRBV15 and TRBJ2-3; D perhaps matches TRBD2 (5 bases). Trimming removed 3 bases from V and 7 bases from J, with 20 bases in between. The CDR3 is made up of 16 amino acids. From germline, CDR1 is LNHNV and CDR2 YYDKDF (reference sequence). CDR3 sequence: CATSRVEGFWRNTQYF. CDR3 nucleotides: TGTGCCACCAGCAGGGTAGAGGGATTCTGGAGAAATACGCAGTATTTT.

Notes on this clone: Within the sample, other DNA sequences also encode this same CDR3. This rearrangement joins TRBV5-5 to TRBJ2-5; 7 nucleotides match TRBD2. V lost 2 bases and J lost 5; bases outside the gene matches: 12. Germline CDR1 and CDR2: SGHKS and YYEKEE (reference sequence). This CDR3 region has 16 residues. In nucleotides, the CDR3 is TGTGCCAGCAGCTTTCGTTGGACGGGGGGTTTGGAGACCCAGTACTTC. As protein: CASSFRWTGGLETQYF.

This clone is a singleton in its sample. V usage is TRBV10-1 and J usage is TRBJ2-1; 7 bases map to TRBD1. The CDR3 sequence is 15 residues long. V shed 3 bases, J shed 0 bases, and the junction held 2 bases outside the gene matches. Germline V gives CDR1 WNHNN, CDR2 SYGVQD (reference sequence). CDR3 loop: CASSERGPSYNEQFF. The CDR3 DNA follows: TGCGCCAGCAGTGAAAGGGGGCCCTCCTACAATGAGCAGTTCTTC.

This chain uses TRBV28 with TRBJ1-5; unclear D gene. CDR3 size: 15 residues. Trimming pared 1 base from V and 0 bases from J, leaving 7 bases between. Germline V lookup: CDR1 MDHEN, CDR2 SYDVKM. The chain's CDR3 is CASSLYINSNQPQHF. The CDR3 DNA follows: TGTGCCAGCAGTTTATACATAAATAGCAATCAGCCCCAGCATTTT.

The V and J genes are TRBV6-5 and TRBJ1-4, with 7 nucleotides matching TRBD1. J gave up 5 bases and V 6 bases, and 6 bases lay outside the gene matches. CDR1 and CDR2 (germline): MNHEY, SVGAGI. The CDR3 contains 14 residues. The CDR3 loop reads CASRPGQINEKLFF. CDR3 coding DNA: TGTGCCAGCAGACCGGGACAGATAAATGAAAAACTGTTTTTT.

The chain uses TRBV29-1 and TRBJ2-7; 7 bases align to TRBD1. The V and J ends lost 3 bases and 3 bases, in that order; junction bases with no gene match: 11. The CDR3 contains 15 residues. The germline CDR1 and CDR2 sequences are SQVTM and ANQGSEA. The CDR3 region is CSVELTGTASYEQYF. CDR3 sequence (DNA): TGCAGCGTTGAGTTAACGGGGACAGCTAGCTACGAGCAGTACTTC.

The chain is built from TRBV5-1 and TRBJ2-7, with a weak D call TRBD1 (6 bases). CDR1 is SGHRS and CDR2 is YFSETQ in the germline V gene. With 3 bases removed from V and 1 base from J, the gap between germline ends came to 11 bases. This CDR3 has 14 residues. The CDR3 DNA is TGCGCCAGCAGCTCCCTGACAGGTTCCTACGAGCAGTACTTC. This codes for CASSSLTGSYEQYF.

This chain uses TRBV20-1 with TRBJ2-3; D remains ambiguous. The V gene's germline CDR1 is DFQATT and CDR2 SNEGSKA (reference sequence). V dropped 4 bases and J dropped 8 bases, with 7 bases sitting between them. The CDR3 spans 10 residues. CDR3 nucleotide sequence: TGCAGTGCTACGGAGATTACGCAGTATTTT. This codes for CSATEITQYF.

The V call is TRBV6-5, the J call TRBJ2-7; 11 nucleotides agree with TRBD1. The germline V gene encodes CDR1 MNHEY and CDR2 SVGAGI. The CDR3 extends over 16 amino acids. The V gene end was trimmed by 2 bases and the J gene end by 0 bases; junction bases not matched to a gene: 3. The CDR3 sequence is CASSYGGTGGSYEQYF. The CDR3 DNA reads TGTGCCAGCAGTTACGGGGGGACAGGGGGCTCCTACGAGCAGTACTTC.

The genes are TRBV18 and TRBJ2-2, with TRBD1 matching over 9 bases. With 5 bases clipped from V and 3 bases from J, the junction kept 4 bases outside the gene matches. Looked up from germline, CDR1 is KGHSH and CDR2 is LQKENI. This CDR3 has 15 residues. This CDR3 is CASSAQGADTGELFF. For the CDR3, the DNA is TGTGCCAGCTCAGCACAGGGGGCGGACACCGGGGAGCTGTTTTTT.

V is TRBV28 and J is TRBJ1-1; D is possibly TRBD1 (5 bases). Per the germline V gene, CDR1 is MDHEN and CDR2 is SYDVKM. With 5 bases removed from V and 10 bases from J, the gap between germline ends came to 20 bases. The CDR3 loop spans 14 amino acids. CDR3 sequence reads: CASSKTPGRLGAFF. The CDR3 nucleotides are TGTGCCAGCAGTAAAACCCCAGGGAGGTTGGGAGCTTTCTTT.

This sequence joins TRBV9 and TRBJ2-4; the D is unclear. The CDR3 has 16 amino acids. Germline CDR1 is SGDLS and CDR2 is YYNGEE. Trimming left V 0 bases short and J 1 base short, with 11 bases between. In DNA form, the CDR3 reads TGTGCCAGCAGCGTAGGAGACCCGAGGGCCAAAAACATTCAGTACTTC. Encoded protein: CASSVGDPRAKNIQYF.

The chain combines TRBV4-2 with TRBJ2-1; 9 nucleotides agree with TRBD2. Germline lookup yields CDR1 LGHNA and CDR2 YNFKEQ. The CDR3 runs 19 residues. V lost 0 bases, J lost 5 bases, and 14 bases stayed unmatched. Here the CDR3 DNA reads TGTGCCAGCAGCCAAGATTGGGCTAGCGGGACGCCAATTAACAATGAGCAGTTCTTC. The encoded protein is CASSQDWASGTPINNEQFF.

The chain links TRBV19 to TRBJ2-2, with D maybe TRBD2 (5 bases). Trimming shortened V by 7 bases and J by 1 base, and 7 bases separated the two germline ends. CDR1 is LNHDA, CDR2 SQIVND, per germline (reference sequence). The CDR3 runs 13 residues. CDR3 region: CASKEENTGELFF. Here the CDR3 DNA reads TGTGCCAGTAAGGAGGAGAACACCGGGGAGCTGTTTTTT. The variable domain in full, with the rest retrieved from reference TRBV19 and TRBJ2-2, is DGGITQSPKYLFRKEGQNVTLSCEQNLNHDAMYWYRQDPGQGLRLIYYSQIVNDFQKGDIAEGYSVSREKKESFPLTVTSAQKNPTAFYLCASKEENTGELFFGEGSRLTVL.

CDR3 loop: CASSPTDTSGNTIYF. The CDR3 bases are TGTGCCAGCAGTCCTACCGATACCTCTGGAAACACCATATATTTT. The chain recombines TRBV27 with TRBJ1-3; D uncertain. The CDR3 length is 15 residues. Trimming removed 5 bases from V and 0 bases from J, with 11 bases in between. Germline lookup yields CDR1 MNHEY and CDR2 SMNVEV (reference sequence).

V is TRBV12-2 and J is TRBJ1-5; the tabulated D call, TRBD1, remains unverified against the DNA. TRBV12-2 is deemed a pseudogene. The length of the CDR3 is 14 residues. The CDR3 sequence: CASPADYSNQPQHF. CDR3 nucleotide sequence: TGTGCAAGTCCCGCAGATTATAGCAATCAGCCCCAGCATTTT.

This chain connects TRBV6-1 to TRBJ2-5, with D possibly TRBD2 on 6 matching bases. The germline V and J ends were trimmed by 7 bases and 5 bases, with 20 bases remaining between them. The CDR3 covers 15 residues. Germline loops: CDR1 MNHNS, CDR2 SASEGT. The CDR3 nucleotides are TGTGCCAGCACCATCGAGGGCGGGGCCGTTGAGACCCAGTACTTC. This sequence encodes CASTIEGGAVETQYF.

The chain combines TRBV11-2 with TRBJ1-1, with D possibly being TRBD1 (6 bases). Trimming stripped 1 base from V and 11 bases from J, with 20 bases between. The CDR3 is made up of 15 amino acids. Germline assignment: CDR1 SGHAT and CDR2 FQNNGV. This chain's CDR3 is CASSLGGMGAVDAFF. CDR3 DNA: TGTGCCAGCAGCTTAGGGGGGATGGGGGCAGTTGACGCTTTCTTT.

The chain is built from TRBV2 and TRBJ2-1; D gene ambiguous. Trimming pared 8 bases from V and 12 bases from J, leaving 20 bases between. Germline-derived CDR1 and CDR2 are SNHLY and FYNNEI. The CDR3 spans 13 residues. CDR3 DNA: TGTGCCAGCCTCGGAGCCTCACTGTTGGGGCAGTTCTTC. Translation: CASLGASLLGQFF. The whole variable domain, remainder taken from reference TRBV2 and TRBJ2-1, is EPEVTQTPSHQVTQMGQEVILRCVPISNHLYFYWYRQILGQKVEFLVSFYNNEISEKSEIFDDQFSVERPDGSNFTLKIRSTKLEDSAMYFCASLGASLLGQFFGPGTRLTVL.